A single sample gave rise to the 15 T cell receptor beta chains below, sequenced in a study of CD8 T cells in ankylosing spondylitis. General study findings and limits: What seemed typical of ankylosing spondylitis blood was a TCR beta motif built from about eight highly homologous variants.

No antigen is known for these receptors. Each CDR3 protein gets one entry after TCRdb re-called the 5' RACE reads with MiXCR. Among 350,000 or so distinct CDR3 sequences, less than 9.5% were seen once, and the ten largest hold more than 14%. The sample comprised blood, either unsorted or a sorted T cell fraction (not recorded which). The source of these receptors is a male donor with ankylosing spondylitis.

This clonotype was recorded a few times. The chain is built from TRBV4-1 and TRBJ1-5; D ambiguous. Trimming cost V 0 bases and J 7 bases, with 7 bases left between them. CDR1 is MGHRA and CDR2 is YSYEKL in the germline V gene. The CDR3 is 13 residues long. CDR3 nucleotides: TGCGCCAGCAGCCAAGAACAGCAACAGCCCCAGCATTTT. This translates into CASSQEQQQPQHF.

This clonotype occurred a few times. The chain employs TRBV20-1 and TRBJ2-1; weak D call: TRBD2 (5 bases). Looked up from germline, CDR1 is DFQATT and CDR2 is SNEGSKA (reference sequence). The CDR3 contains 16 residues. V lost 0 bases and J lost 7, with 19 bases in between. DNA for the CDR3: TGCAGTGCTAGAGACCCAACTAGGAGCTATGTAAATGAGCAGTTCTTC. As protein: CSARDPTRSYVNEQFF.

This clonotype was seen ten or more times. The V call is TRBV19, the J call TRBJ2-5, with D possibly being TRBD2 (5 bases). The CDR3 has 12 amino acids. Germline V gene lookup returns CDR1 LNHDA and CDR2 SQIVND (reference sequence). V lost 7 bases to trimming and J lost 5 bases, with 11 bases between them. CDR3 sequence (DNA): TGTGCCAGTAAGTGGGAGTTGGAGACCCAGTACTTC. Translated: CASKWELETQYF.

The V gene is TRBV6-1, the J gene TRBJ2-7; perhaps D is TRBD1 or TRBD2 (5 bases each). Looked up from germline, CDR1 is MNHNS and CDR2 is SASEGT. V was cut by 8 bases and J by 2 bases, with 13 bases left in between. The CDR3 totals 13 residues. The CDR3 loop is CASSMGRPYEQYF. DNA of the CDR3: TGTGCCAGCTCGATGGGACGGCCCTACGAGCAGTACTTC.

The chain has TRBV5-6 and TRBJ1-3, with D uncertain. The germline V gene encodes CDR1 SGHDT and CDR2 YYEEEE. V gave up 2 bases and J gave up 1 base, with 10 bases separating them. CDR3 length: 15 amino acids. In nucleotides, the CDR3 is TGTGCCAGCAGCTTCGATTGGGGTTCTGGAAACACCATATATTTT. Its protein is CASSFDWGSGNTIYF. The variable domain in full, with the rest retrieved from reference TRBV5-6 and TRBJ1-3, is DAGVTQSPTHLIKTRGQQVTLRCSPKSGHDTVSWYQQALGQGPQFIFQYYEEEERQRGNFPDRFSGHQFPNYSSELNVNALLLGDSALYLCASSFDWGSGNTIYFGEGSWLTVV.

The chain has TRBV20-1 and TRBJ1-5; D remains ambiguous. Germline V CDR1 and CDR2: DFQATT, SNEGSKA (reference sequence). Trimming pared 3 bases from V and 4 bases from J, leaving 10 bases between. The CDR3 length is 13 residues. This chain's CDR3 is CSASPSGNQPQHF. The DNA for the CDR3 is TGCAGTGCTAGTCCAAGTGGGAATCAGCCCCAGCATTTT.

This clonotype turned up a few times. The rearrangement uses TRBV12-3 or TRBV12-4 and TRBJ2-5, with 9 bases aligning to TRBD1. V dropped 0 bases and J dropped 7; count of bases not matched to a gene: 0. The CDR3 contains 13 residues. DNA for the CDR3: TGTGCCAGCAGTTTAGCGGGACAGGGGACCCAGTACTTC. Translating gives CASSLAGQGTQYF.

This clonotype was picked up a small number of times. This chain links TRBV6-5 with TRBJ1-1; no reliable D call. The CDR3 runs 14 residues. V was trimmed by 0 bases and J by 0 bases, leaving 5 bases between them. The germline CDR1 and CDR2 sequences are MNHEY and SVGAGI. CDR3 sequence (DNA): TGTGCCAGCAGTTACTCTGCGGTGAACACTGAAGCTTTCTTT. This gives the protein CASSYSAVNTEAFF.

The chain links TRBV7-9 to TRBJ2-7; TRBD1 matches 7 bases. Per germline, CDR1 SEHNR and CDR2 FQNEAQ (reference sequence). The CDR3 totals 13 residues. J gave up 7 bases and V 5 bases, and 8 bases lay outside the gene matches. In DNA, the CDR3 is TGTGCCAGCAGCCGGACAGGCCCGGGGGAGCAGTACTTC. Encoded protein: CASSRTGPGEQYF.

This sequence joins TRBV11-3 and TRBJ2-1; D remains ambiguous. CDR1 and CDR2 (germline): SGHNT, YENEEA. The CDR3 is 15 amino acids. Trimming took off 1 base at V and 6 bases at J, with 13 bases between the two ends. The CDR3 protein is CASSLVSLRFNEQFF. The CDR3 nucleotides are TGTGCCAGCAGCTTAGTTAGCTTACGGTTCAATGAGCAGTTCTTC.

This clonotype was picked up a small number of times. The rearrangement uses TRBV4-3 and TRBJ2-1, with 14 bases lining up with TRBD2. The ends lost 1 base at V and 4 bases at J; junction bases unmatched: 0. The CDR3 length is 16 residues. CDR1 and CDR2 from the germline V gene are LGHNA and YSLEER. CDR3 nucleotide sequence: TGCGCCAGCAGCCAAGGACTAGCGGGAGGGTACAATGAGCAGTTCTTC. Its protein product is CASSQGLAGGYNEQFF.

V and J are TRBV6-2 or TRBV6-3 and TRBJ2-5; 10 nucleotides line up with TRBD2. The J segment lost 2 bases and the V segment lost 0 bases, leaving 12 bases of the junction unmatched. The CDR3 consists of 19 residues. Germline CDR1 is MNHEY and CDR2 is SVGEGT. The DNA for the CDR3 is TGTGCCAGCAGTTACTCTAAACGGCTAGCGGGAGTGGGGCAAGAGACCCAGTACTTC. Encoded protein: CASSYSKRLAGVGQETQYF.

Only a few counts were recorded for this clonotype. The CDR3 loop reads CASSPTRKGQTQYF. CDR3 in DNA: TGTGCCAGCAGTCCAACGCGAAAGGGTCAGACCCAGTACTTC. J is TRBJ2-5 and V is TRBV27; D gene unclear. This CDR3 has 14 residues. Trimming cost V 5 bases and J 6 bases, with 16 bases left between them. Germline CDR1 and CDR2: MNHEY and SMNVEV (reference sequence).

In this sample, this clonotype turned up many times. CDR3 DNA: TGTGCCAGCAGCGTAGGGCGGGGCGGGAACACCGGGGAGCTGTTTTTT. It encodes CASSVGRGGNTGELFF. The chain employs TRBV9 and TRBJ2-2; D possibly corresponds to TRBD2 (6 bases). CDR3 length: 16 amino acids. Germline-derived CDR1 and CDR2 are SGDLS and YYNGEE. With 0 bases removed from V and 1 base from J, the gap between germline ends came to 10 bases.

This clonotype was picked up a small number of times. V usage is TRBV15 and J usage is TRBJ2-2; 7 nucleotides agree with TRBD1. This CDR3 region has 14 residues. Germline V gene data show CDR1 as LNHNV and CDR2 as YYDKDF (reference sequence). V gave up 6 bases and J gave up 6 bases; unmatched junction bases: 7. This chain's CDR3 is CATSKRGLPGELFF. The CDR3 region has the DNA TGTGCCACCAGTAAAAGGGGGCTACCCGGGGAGCTGTTTTTT. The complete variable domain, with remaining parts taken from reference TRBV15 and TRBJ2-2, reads DAMVIQNPRYQVTQFGKPVTLSCSQTLNHNVMYWYQQKSSQAPKLLFHYYDKDFNNEADTPDNFQSRRPNTSFCFLDIRSPGLGDTAMYLCATSKRGLPGELFFGEGSRLTVL.